This entry lists 28 T cell receptor beta chains sequenced from one sample in a study of CD8+ T cells in alopecia areata. Sequencing used cDNA as its template, made by extracting RNA and reverse transcribing it. Only in-frame clones appear in the TCRdb table, and some are missing; sequencing was by immunoSEQ multiplex PCR. The sample carries 80,000 to 100,000 clones, roughly 46% recorded once. Documented treatment: oral pan-JAK inhibitor, 5-10 mg twice daily. Sequenced here: CD8+ T cells sorted from blood, sampled at week 24, from a patient treated with tofacitinib. The receptors come from a human donor with alopecia areata.

The V call is TRBV27, the J call TRBJ2-1; TRBD1 matches at 7 bases. With 1 base clipped from V and 4 bases from J, the junction kept 7 bases outside the gene matches. The CDR3 spans 16 residues. Germline loops: CDR1 MNHEY, CDR2 SMNVEV (reference sequence). CDR3 sequence: CASSLYNRGLYNEQFF. DNA of the CDR3: TGTGCCAGCAGTTTATATAACAGGGGCCTTTACAATGAGCAGTTCTTC.

The rearrangement joins TRBV4-3 to TRBJ2-7; TRBD1 matches 7 bases. CDR1 and CDR2 (germline): LGHNA, YSLEER. V lost 0 bases, J lost 4 bases, and 6 bases stayed unmatched. There are 15 residues in the CDR3. CDR3 DNA: TGCGCCAGCAGCCAAGATGGGACAGCCCATTACGAGCAGTACTTC. It specifies CASSQDGTAHYEQYF.

This sequence joins TRBV7-9 and TRBJ1-1, with TRBD1 matching 7 bases. The CDR3 length is 15 residues. Germline assignment: CDR1 SEHNR and CDR2 FQNEAQ (reference sequence). Unmatched junction bases numbered 7, after V lost 2 bases and J lost 4 bases. In DNA, the CDR3 is TGTGCCAGCAGCTTATATCAGGGGGGAAGCACTGAAGCTTTCTTT. Amino acid sequence: CASSLYQGGSTEAFF.

The chain combines TRBV30 with TRBJ1-5; weak D call: TRBD1 (5 bases). Trimming took off 0 bases at V and 0 bases at J, with 9 bases between the two ends. The CDR3 is made up of 15 amino acids. Germline V gives CDR1 GTSNPN, CDR2 SVGIG (reference sequence). CDR3 residues: CAWSVIGGSNQPQHF. The CDR3 nucleotides read TGTGCCTGGAGTGTAATTGGGGGTAGCAATCAGCCCCAGCATTTT. Combining the CDR3 with reference TRBV30 and TRBJ1-5 gives the whole variable domain SQTIHQWPATLVQPVGSPLSLECTVEGTSNPNLYWYRQAAGRGLQLLFYSVGIGQISSEVPQNLSASRPQDRQFILSSKKLLLSDSGFYLCAWSVIGGSNQPQHFGDGTRLSIL.

This clone showed up just a few times. The CDR3 protein is CASSQERSSGNEQFF. Here the CDR3 DNA reads TGTGCCAGCAGCCAAGAGAGGTCCTCGGGAAATGAGCAGTTCTTC. J is TRBJ2-1 and V is TRBV7-6; tentative D call: TRBD2 (5 bases). Germline V gene lookup returns CDR1 SGHVS and CDR2 FNYEAQ. This CDR3 region has 15 residues. Trimming stripped 5 bases from V and 7 bases from J, with 18 bases between.

This clone was seen a handful of times. This chain connects TRBV29-1 to TRBJ2-3; 10 nucleotides match TRBD1. Per the germline V gene, CDR1 is SQVTM and CDR2 is ANQGSEA. The V segment lost 6 bases and the J segment 6 bases; nucleotides outside the gene matches: 9. This CDR3 region has 14 residues. The DNA of the CDR3 is TGCAGCGTGGCCGGGACAGGGGCGGCGGATACGCAGTATTTT. Translating it yields CSVAGTGAADTQYF.

The V gene is TRBV27, the J gene TRBJ2-7; tentatively, D is TRBD2 (6 bases). Per germline, CDR1 MNHEY and CDR2 SMNVEV (reference sequence). V shed 8 bases and J shed 0 bases, with 14 bases lying between them. The CDR3 extends over 14 amino acids. CDR3 loop: CASGVGGPSYEQYF. The CDR3 DNA is TGTGCCAGCGGGGTTGGAGGGCCCTCCTACGAGCAGTACTTC.

The chain has TRBV13 and TRBJ2-7; D is ambiguous. CDR1 is PRHDT, CDR2 FYEKMQ, per germline (reference sequence). The CDR3 contains 13 residues. V was cut by 8 bases and J by 3 bases, with 14 bases left in between. CDR3 DNA sequence: TGTGCCAGCCCCTACGGACGCGACTACGAGCAGTACTTC. Its protein product is CASPYGRDYEQYF.

This clone has a handful of counts. The chain uses TRBV6-6 and TRBJ2-1; no definite D call. The CDR3 is made up of 12 amino acids. From germline, CDR1 is MNHNY and CDR2 SVGAGI (reference sequence). The germline V and J ends were trimmed by 0 bases and 10 bases, with 7 bases remaining between them. The CDR3 reads CASSYSGREQFF. CDR3 nucleotide sequence: TGTGCCAGCAGTTACTCCGGACGAGAGCAGTTCTTC.

The V call is TRBV25-1, the J call TRBJ2-5; no clear D. Per germline, CDR1 MGHDK and CDR2 SYGVNS. The CDR3 is 12 amino acids. V was pared by 6 bases and J by 2 bases, with 7 bases between. CDR3 in DNA: TGTGCCAGCAGGATGGTGCAAGAGACCCAGTACTTC. Translated: CASRMVQETQYF.

This clone showed up just a few times. The V call is TRBV6-6, the J call TRBJ2-1; tentatively, D is TRBD2 (5 bases). The length of the CDR3 is 14 residues. Germline CDR1 reads MNHNY; CDR2 reads SVGAGI (reference sequence). Between the trimmed V and J ends, which lost 3 bases and 4 bases, there was a span of 10 bases. Here the CDR3 DNA reads TGTGCCAGCAGTTATGCGGGTATTTACAATGAGCAGTTCTTC. It yields the protein CASSYAGIYNEQFF.

The chain combines TRBV4-1 with TRBJ2-7, with D perhaps given as TRBD1 or TRBD2 (5 bases each). CDR1 is MGHRA, CDR2 YSYEKL, per germline. There are 13 residues in the CDR3. V was clipped by 4 bases and J by 7 bases, with 14 bases between them. CDR3 region: CASSPGPYGEQYF. CDR3 sequence (DNA): TGCGCCAGCAGCCCGGGGCCCTATGGAGAGCAGTACTTC.

The chain is built from TRBV29-1 and TRBJ2-7, with TRBD2 identical over 14 bases. Trimming removed 6 bases from V and 5 bases from J; junction bases left unmatched: 15. Germline V gene sequence: CDR1 SQVTM, CDR2 ANQGSEA. The CDR3 has 17 residues. CDR3: CSVGWTSGRPLGHEQYF. The CDR3 DNA sequence: TGCAGCGTCGGTTGGACTAGCGGGAGGCCCCTCGGCCACGAGCAGTACTTC.

The genes are TRBV30 and TRBJ2-2; D uncertain. Trimming left V 3 bases short and J 5 bases short, with 13 bases between. Per the germline V gene, CDR1 is GTSNPN and CDR2 is SVGIG (reference sequence). The CDR3 loop spans 14 amino acids. In DNA, the CDR3 is TGTGCCTGGAGCCCTGGGATTGGGACCGGGGAGCTGTTTTTT. It yields the protein CAWSPGIGTGELFF. The full variable domain, its missing parts supplied by reference TRBV30 and TRBJ2-2, is SQTIHQWPATLVQPVGSPLSLECTVEGTSNPNLYWYRQAAGRGLQLLFYSVGIGQISSEVPQNLSASRPQDRQFILSSKKLLLSDSGFYLCAWSPGIGTGELFFGEGSRLTVL.

This clone has more than one count but fewer than ten. The chain links TRBV19 to TRBJ1-5; TRBD1 aligns across 8 bases. V lost 0 bases to trimming and J lost 9 bases; unmatched junction nucleotides: 13. Germline CDR1 LNHDA, CDR2 SQIVND (reference sequence). This CDR3 region has 17 residues. The CDR3 loop is CASSIDRDRSGRGPQHF. The CDR3 nucleotides are TGTGCCAGTAGTATAGACCGGGACAGGTCCGGCCGGGGGCCCCAGCATTTT. The variable domain in full, with the rest retrieved from reference TRBV19 and TRBJ1-5, is DGGITQSPKYLFRKEGQNVTLSCEQNLNHDAMYWYRQDPGQGLRLIYYSQIVNDFQKGDIAEGYSVSREKKESFPLTVTSAQKNPTAFYLCASSIDRDRSGRGPQHFGDGTRLSIL.

The chain uses TRBV9 and TRBJ2-7, with D possibly being TRBD2 (6 bases). CDR1 is SGDLS and CDR2 is YYNGEE in the germline V gene. Trimming removed 0 bases from V and 2 bases from J, with 9 bases in between. The CDR3 is 14 residues long. The CDR3 sequence is CASSVGRETYEQYF. Here the CDR3 DNA reads TGTGCCAGCAGCGTAGGACGGGAGACCTACGAGCAGTACTTC. The whole variable domain, filled in from reference TRBV9 and TRBJ2-7, reads DSGVTQTPKHLITATGQRVTLRCSPRSGDLSVYWYQQSLDQGLQFLIQYYNGEERAKGNILERFSAQQFPDLHSELNLSSLELGDSALYFCASSVGRETYEQYFGPGTRLTVT.

This clone has a handful of counts. The chain uses TRBV10-2 and TRBJ1-2; 8 bases match TRBD1. The CDR3 totals 13 residues. With V trimmed by 6 bases and J by 3 bases, 3 bases remained unmatched. Germline assignment: CDR1 WSHSY and CDR2 SAAADI. For the CDR3, the DNA is TGCGCCAGCAGGACAGGGGAGGACTATGGCTACACCTTC. It yields the protein CASRTGEDYGYTF.

This chain connects TRBV13 to TRBJ2-5; 10 nucleotides align to TRBD2. The CDR3 totals 14 residues. The germline V gene has CDR1 PRHDT and CDR2 FYEKMQ (reference sequence). After removal of 2 bases from V and 10 bases from J, the junction contained 7 bases not matched to a gene. This CDR3 is CASSLTLAGEGQYF. As DNA, the CDR3 is TGTGCCAGCAGCTTAACTCTAGCGGGAGAGGGCCAGTACTTC.

J is TRBJ1-1 and V is TRBV6-5; maybe TRBD1 (5 bases). V was trimmed by 6 bases and J by 5 bases, leaving 13 bases between them. This CDR3 contains 13 residues. Germline CDR1 reads MNHEY; CDR2 reads SVGAGI. In DNA form, the CDR3 reads TGTGCCAGCAGCACACAGGAGGGGACTGAAGCTTTCTTT. It encodes CASSTQEGTEAFF.

This clone was counted only a few times. The chain recombines TRBV7-9 with TRBJ1-5; 7 bases fit TRBD1. This CDR3 is built from 15 residues. V was clipped by 1 base and J by 2 bases; unmatched bases: 2. In germline, CDR1 is SEHNR, CDR2 FQNEAQ (reference sequence). The CDR3 sequence is CASSLGGGGNQPQHF. In DNA, the CDR3 is TGTGCCAGCAGCTTAGGAGGGGGCGGCAATCAGCCCCAGCATTTT.

The chain recombines TRBV5-1 with TRBJ2-2, with D hard to call. Germline-derived CDR1 and CDR2 are SGHRS and YFSETQ. The CDR3 length is 13 residues. V shed 4 bases and J shed 3 bases, with 7 bases lying between them. The CDR3 sequence: CASSGPYTGELFF. CDR3 in DNA: TGCGCCAGCAGCGGTCCTTACACCGGGGAGCTGTTTTTT.

This clone appeared a few times. The chain links TRBV29-1 to TRBJ1-1; D gene unclear. Germline values: CDR1 SQVTM, CDR2 ANQGSEA. The CDR3 is 12 residues long. V was clipped by 6 bases and J by 1 base, with 9 bases between them. Here the CDR3 DNA reads TGCAGCGTCCTGTCGGCGAACACTGAAGCTTTCTTT. This translates into CSVLSANTEAFF.

The chain carries TRBV9 and TRBJ1-2, with 9 bases that match TRBD1. The trim removed 0 bases at V and 5 bases at J, leaving 5 bases unmatched. This CDR3 region has 15 residues. CDR1 and CDR2 (germline): SGDLS, YYNGEE. Written as DNA, the CDR3 is TGTGCCAGCAGCGTAGGTACAGGGGGCCTGTATGGCTACACCTTC. Protein sequence: CASSVGTGGLYGYTF.

This clone turned up a few times. V usage is TRBV23-1 and J usage is TRBJ2-3, with 9 bases identical to TRBD2. TRBV23-1 is an ORF; its function is uncertain. The CDR3 contains 15 residues. J was trimmed by 3 bases and V by 6 bases; bases with no gene match: 7. The CDR3 loop reads CASSRGGRGTDTQYF. The CDR3 DNA reads as TGCGCCAGCAGCCGGGGCGGGAGGGGAACAGATACGCAGTATTTT.

The rearrangement uses TRBV4-1 and TRBJ2-2; the D is unclear. The length of the CDR3 is 13 residues. Trimming shortened V by 3 bases and J by 2 bases, and 4 bases separated the two germline ends. Germline loops: CDR1 MGHRA, CDR2 YSYEKL. The CDR3 nucleotides are TGCGCCAGCAGCCACTCTAACACCGGGGAGCTGTTTTTT. This codes for CASSHSNTGELFF.

V gene TRBV5-1 combines with J gene TRBJ2-6; TRBD2 matches 8 bases. The junction had 10 bases not matched to a gene; V was cut back by 0 bases and J by 2 bases. Germline lookup yields CDR1 SGHRS and CDR2 YFSETQ. The CDR3 contains 19 residues. In DNA form, the CDR3 reads TGCGCCAGCAGCTTGGACTTAGCGGGGCTAGAAGCTGGGGCCAACGTCCTGACTTTC. This translates into CASSLDLAGLEAGANVLTF.

V is TRBV4-1 and J is TRBJ2-2; D not resolved. In germline, CDR1 is MGHRA, CDR2 YSYEKL. The V and J ends lost 0 bases and 13 bases respectively, with 12 bases between them. This CDR3 has 13 residues. The CDR3 sequence is CASSQERLVGLFF. The CDR3 bases are TGCGCCAGCAGCCAAGAAAGACTGGTAGGGCTGTTTTTT.

This chain connects TRBV14 to TRBJ2-1, with TRBD2 matching 8 bases. After removal of 4 bases from V and 0 bases from J, the junction contained 5 bases not matched to a gene. The length of the CDR3 is 16 residues. Germline CDR1 and CDR2: SGHDN and FVKESK. In DNA, the CDR3 is TGTGCCAGCAGCCGGCATGGGACTAGCTCCTACAATGAGCAGTTCTTC. Residues: CASSRHGTSSYNEQFF.